The rows below give T cell receptor beta chains drawn from one sample of a study of T cell repertoires in cytomegalovirus infection. One entry per CDR3 protein, called by TCRdb with MiXCR from the reads. The sample holds some 350,000 distinct CDR3 sequences, 25% to 35% seen once. For these receptors, no antigen is known. The specimen was cultured PBMCs, collected from culture after CMV antigen stimulation. The receptors were gathered from a human donor in good health (CMV status not recorded). Some clones in this sample may be carry-over from other donors' samples. Each CDR3 is given with its conserved first and last residue. The D gene is left open where the match is weak. The listing skips clone size in some rows; elsewhere it reads once, few, many or a size class.

v_call	j_call	clone_size	d_call	cdr3_aa	cdr3_nt
TRBV28	TRBJ2-1	NA	TRBD2	CASPPSGGAHYNEQFF	TGTGCCAGCCCCCCCTCGGGAGGGGCACACTACAATGAGCAGTTCTTC
TRBV4-2	TRBJ2-7	NA	TRBD2	CASSQEGRLAGGPPYEQYF	TGTGCCAGCAGCCAAGAGGGGAGACTAGCGGGGGGCCCTCCCTACGAGCAGTACTTC
TRBV6-5	TRBJ2-3	NA	NA	CASRLDGADTQYF	TGTGCCAGCAGATTGGACGGAGCAGATACGCAGTATTTT
TRBV18	TRBJ1-1	NA	NA	CASSPPSQGTEAFF	TGTGCCAGCTCACCACCCTCCCAGGGCACTGAAGCTTTCTTT
TRBV7-2	TRBJ2-7	NA	NA	CASSSLSVGEQYF	TGTGCCAGCAGCTCCCTGAGCGTGGGTGAGCAGTACTTC
TRBV10-3	TRBJ2-3	few	TRBD2	CASRGKAGESTDTQYF	TGTGCCTCCCGGGGGAAAGCGGGGGAAAGCACAGATACGCAGTATTTT
TRBV7-8	TRBJ2-5	NA	NA	CASSSDRQETQYF	TGTGCCAGCAGCAGTGACCGTCAAGAGACCCAGTACTTC
TRBV6-5	TRBJ1-3	once	NA	CASSYGGAGNTIYF	TGTGCCAGCAGTTACGGGGGTGCTGGAAACACCATATATTTT
TRBV18	TRBJ1-1	NA	TRBD1	CASSPDRLRDTEAFF	TGTGCCAGCTCACCGGACAGGCTAAGGGATACTGAAGCTTTCTTT
TRBV7-2	TRBJ2-1	NA	TRBD2	CASSPRGGLAGYNEQFF	TGTGCCAGCAGCCCGAGGGGGGGACTAGCGGGTTACAATGAGCAGTTCTTC
TRBV6-5	TRBJ1-5	NA	NA	CASSRDGANQPQHF	TGTGCCAGCAGCCGCGACGGTGCCAATCAGCCCCAGCATTTT
TRBV5-1	TRBJ1-2	many	TRBD1	CASSLGTGLYGYTF	TGTGCCAGCAGCTTAGGGACAGGCCTCTATGGCTACACCTTC
TRBV30	TRBJ1-1	NA	NA	CAWSRTDQAFF	TGTGCCTGGAGTCGCACAGATCAAGCTTTCTTT